The 10 T cell receptor beta chains reported below all come from one sample, sequenced in a study of control samples from healthy donors and cancer patients. Sequencing was performed with immunoSEQ multiplex PCR; in TCRdb, only in-frame clones are kept and a portion is missing. The sample consists of 170,000 or so clones, around 90% of them appearing once. The sample was blood. The source is a woman between 45 and 65 years old in good health.

The V and J genes are TRBV6-5 and TRBJ2-7, with D hard to call. Germline V gene data show CDR1 as MNHEY and CDR2 as SVGAGI. The V and J ends lost 4 bases and 6 bases respectively, with 10 bases between them. This CDR3 contains 12 residues. The CDR3: CASSSPGREQYF. CDR3 bases: TGTGCCAGCAGTTCGCCCGGACGCGAGCAGTACTTC.

The chain links TRBV2 to TRBJ1-3; D perhaps matches TRBD1 (6 bases). V was shortened by 1 base and J by 7 bases, with 20 bases between the two germline ends. Per the germline V gene, CDR1 is SNHLY and CDR2 is FYNNEI. The CDR3 totals 17 residues. The CDR3 sequence is CASSEVLTGLRGNTIYF. DNA of the CDR3: TGTGCCAGCAGTGAAGTTCTTACAGGGTTGAGGGGGAACACCATATATTTT.

The V gene is TRBV5-5, the J gene TRBJ1-6; no firm D call. Per germline, CDR1 SGHKS and CDR2 YYEKEE (reference sequence). The CDR3 runs to 16 residues. V lost 0 bases and J 5 bases, leaving 12 bases between the germline ends. In DNA, the CDR3 is TGTGCCAGCAGCTTGGCGGCAAGGACGGATAATTCACCCCTCCACTTT. Its translation is CASSLAARTDNSPLHF.

The chain couples TRBV7-8 to TRBJ2-5; a weak D match, TRBD2 (5 bases). The CDR3 is 13 amino acids. The V gene lost 5 bases and the J gene lost 3 bases, with 10 bases spanning the gap. From germline, CDR1 is SGHVS and CDR2 FQNEAQ. The CDR3 DNA reads TGTGCCAGCAGCAAAGCGGCTAAAGAGACCCAGTACTTC. It is translated as CASSKAAKETQYF.

V gene TRBV10-3 combines with J gene TRBJ1-1; the match to TRBD1 covers 7 bases. J gave up 4 bases and V 10 bases, and 6 bases lay outside the gene matches. The CDR3 totals 12 residues. The V gene's germline CDR1 is ENHRY and CDR2 SYGVKD. For the CDR3, the DNA is TGTGCCACCTTCCAGGGGGGCACTGAAGCTTTCTTT. It specifies CATFQGGTEAFF.

The gene calls are TRBV3-1 (or the pseudogene TRBV3-2) and TRBJ1-5, with TRBD1 as a possible D gene (5 bases). Trimming removed 4 bases from V and 6 bases from J, with 13 bases in between. This CDR3 region has 14 residues. Germline CDR1 and CDR2: LGHDT and YNNKEL (reference sequence). In DNA form, the CDR3 reads TGTGCCAGCAGCCTCACAGGCATGGGTCAGCCCCAGCATTTT. It is translated as CASSLTGMGQPQHF.

The chain recombines TRBV6-5 with TRBJ2-3; 7 positions agree with TRBD2. Trimming took 0 bases from V and 7 from J; bases not matched to a gene: 4. The germline V gene encodes CDR1 MNHEY and CDR2 SVGAGI. The CDR3 length is 14 residues. The CDR3 here is CASSYSLAEYTQYF. In DNA, the CDR3 is TGTGCCAGCAGTTACTCGCTAGCGGAGTATACGCAGTATTTT.

The J gene is TRBJ2-2, the V gene TRBV7-2, with 7 nucleotides matching TRBD1. The V gene's germline CDR1 is SGHTA and CDR2 FQGNSA. The V gene end was trimmed by 3 bases and the J gene end by 1 base; junction bases not matched to a gene: 2. This CDR3 spans 15 amino acids. CDR3 sequence (DNA): TGTGCCAGCAGCTTTAACAGGGGGAACACCGGGGAGCTGTTTTTT. It codes for CASSFNRGNTGELFF.

This chain connects TRBV29-1 to TRBJ1-1, with D uncertain. Per the germline V gene, CDR1 is SQVTM and CDR2 is ANQGSEA. Trimming removed 4 bases from V and 1 base from J, with 10 bases in between. The CDR3 totals 13 residues. The CDR3 loop reads CSVGGIPNTEAFF. DNA of the CDR3: TGCAGCGTTGGAGGCATACCGAACACTGAAGCTTTCTTT.

This chain joins TRBV18 and TRBJ2-1; D is possibly TRBD2 (7 bases). The CDR3 is 14 amino acids. V was shortened by 8 bases and J by 5 bases, with 16 bases between the two germline ends. Germline lookup yields CDR1 KGHSH and CDR2 LQKENI. CDR3 amino acids: CASGGGQQNNEQFF. The DNA of the CDR3 is TGTGCCAGCGGGGGGGGCCAACAAAACAATGAGCAGTTCTTC. Variable domain in full (rest from reference TRBV18 and TRBJ2-1): NAGVMQNPRHLVRRRGQEARLRCSPMKGHSHVYWYRQLPEEGLKFMVYLQKENIIDESGMPKERFSAEFPKEGPSILRIQQVVRGDSAAYFCASGGGQQNNEQFFGPGTRLTVL.